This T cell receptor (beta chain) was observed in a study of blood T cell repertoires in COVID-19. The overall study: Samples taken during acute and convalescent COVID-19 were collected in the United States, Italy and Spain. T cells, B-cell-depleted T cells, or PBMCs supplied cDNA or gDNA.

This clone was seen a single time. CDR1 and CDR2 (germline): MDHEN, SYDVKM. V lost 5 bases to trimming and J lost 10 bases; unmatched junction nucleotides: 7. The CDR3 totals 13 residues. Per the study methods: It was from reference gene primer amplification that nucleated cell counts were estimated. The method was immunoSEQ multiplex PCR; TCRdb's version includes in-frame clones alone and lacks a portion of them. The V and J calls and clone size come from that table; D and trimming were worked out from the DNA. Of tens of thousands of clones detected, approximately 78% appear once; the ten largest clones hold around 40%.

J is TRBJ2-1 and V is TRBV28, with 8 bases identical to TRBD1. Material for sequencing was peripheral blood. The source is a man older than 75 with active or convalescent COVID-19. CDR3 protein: CASSRTGPREQFF. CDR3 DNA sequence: TGTGCCAGCAGTCGGACAGGGCCTAGGGAGCAGTTCTTC. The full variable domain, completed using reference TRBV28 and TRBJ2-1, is DVKVTQSSRYLVKRTGEKVFLECVQDMDHENMFWYRQDPGLGLRLIYFSYDVKMKEKGDIPEGYSVSREKKERFSLILESASTNQTSMYLCASSRTGPREQFFGPGTRLTVL.